This TCR beta chain emerged from a study of blood T cell repertoires in COVID-19. Study overall: Whether acute or convalescent, the COVID-19 samples came from the United States, Italy and Spain. PBMCs, B-cell-depleted T cells, or T cells were the source of the cDNA or gDNA that made up the material.

Original methodology: Reference gene primer amplification gave estimated nucleated cell counts. Clones were read by immunoSEQ multiplex PCR, and TCRdb kept only the in-frame ones, dropping some. V and J calls and clone size are those listed in that table; D and trimming were worked out from the DNA. Of 70,000 to 100,000 clones listed, 88% were seen once; the top ten hold roughly 8.3%. V dropped 6 bases and J dropped 4 bases, with 21 bases sitting between them. CDR1 is SGHTA and CDR2 is FQGNSA in the germline V gene. This CDR3 contains 16 residues. The sample was peripheral blood. This sequence originates from a woman in her 70s with acute or convalescent COVID-19. V and J are TRBV7-2 and TRBJ1-1, with a tentative D call TRBD1 (5 bases). CDR3 amino acids: CASSRLGGASVTEAFF. DNA of the CDR3: TGTGCCAGCAGTCGCTTGGGTGGGGCGTCTGTCACTGAAGCTTTCTTT. Drawing the rest from reference TRBV7-2 and TRBJ1-1, the complete variable domain is GAGVSQSPSNKVTEKGKDVELRCDPISGHTALYWYRQSLGQGLEFLIYFQGNSAPDKSGLPSDRFSAERTGGSVSTLTIQRTQQEDSAVYLCASSRLGGASVTEAFFGQGTRLTVV.